The clone carrying this TCR beta chain appeared a few times. The CDR3 is 15 residues long. The germline CDR1 and CDR2 sequences are SGHTA and FQGNSA. The ends lost 4 bases at V and 5 bases at J; junction bases unmatched: 10. This entry belongs to a study of blood T cell repertoires in COVID-19. Overall study context: PBMCs, B-cell-depleted T cells, or T cells provided the cDNA or gDNA that made up the material.

In the original workflow: It was from reference gene primer amplification that nucleated cell counts were estimated. This table comes from immunoSEQ multiplex PCR, and its TCRdb copy is limited to in-frame clones, with some not included. V, J and clone size are taken as reported in that table, and D and trimming were inferred from the DNA itself. The table has roughly 46,000 clones, about 84% seen once. The chain recombines TRBV7-2 with TRBJ2-5; 7 nucleotides align to TRBD2. The sequenced sample was peripheral blood. The sequence derives from a man between 60 and 75 years old with acute or convalescent COVID-19. The CDR3 coding sequence is TGTGCCAGCAGCTCCCTTGGGGGGGGGTATGAGACCCAGTACTTC. Translating it yields CASSSLGGGYETQYF.